The present entry profiles one T cell receptor (beta chain) with its context. The data were taken from a study of shared clonotypes between healthy human individuals. Investigators divided CD4+ cells into CD45RA+ naive and CD45RA-negative memory subsets. V was trimmed by 4 bases and J by 2 bases, leaving 19 bases between them. The V gene's germline CDR1 is SGHNT and CDR2 YYREEE (reference sequence). This CDR3 has 16 residues. Here immunoSEQ multiplex PCR was the method, and the copy in TCRdb shows in-frame clones only, minus some. The table records approximately 1.5 million clones, roughly 98% of them present only once.

The gene calls are TRBV5-4 and TRBJ2-7; a possible D gene is TRBD1 (6 bases). The specimen sequenced was naive CD4+ T cells sorted from blood. Subset of the sample: CD45RA+ positively selected. The TCR originated in a man aged 25 to 40 in good health. The CDR3 protein is CASSDHQGKRAYEQYF. The CDR3 nucleotides are TGTGCCAGCAGCGACCATCAGGGGAAAAGGGCCTACGAGCAGTACTTC.